This is a list of T cell receptor beta chains from one sample in a study of blood T cell repertoires in COVID-19. Method: immunoSEQ multiplex PCR; TCRdb's copy keeps in-frame clones and lacks some. The repertoire holds 45,000 to 50,000 clones, with 75% to 85% as singletons. Sample: peripheral blood. These receptors all come from a man older than 75 in a cohort sampled during active COVID-19. CDR3s include the opening cysteine and the closing phenylalanine or tryptophan. Each record gives: D gene, J gene, clone size, V gene, CDR3 DNA, CDR3 protein. A D gene is named only where the DNA matches it firmly. Clone sizes are given selectively: once, few, many, or a class where the clone is expanded.

d_call: TRBD1
j_call: TRBJ1-1
clone_size: NA
v_call: TRBV29-1
cdr3_nt: TGCAGCGTTGAGGAACGACAGGGATGGTATGGGACTGAAGCTTTCTTT
cdr3_aa: CSVEERQGWYGTEAFF

d_call: TRBD1
j_call: TRBJ2-3
clone_size: NA
v_call: TRBV6-5
cdr3_nt: TGTGCCAGCGCTCCCGCAGGGGGCAAAGATACGCAGTATTTT
cdr3_aa: CASAPAGGKDTQYF

d_call: TRBD1
j_call: TRBJ1-6
clone_size: NA
v_call: TRBV27
cdr3_nt: TGTGCCAGCAGTTTATCGTTGGGACAGGGGGGATCCTATAATTCACCCCTCCACTTT
cdr3_aa: CASSLSLGQGGSYNSPLHF

d_call: TRBD1
j_call: TRBJ2-7
clone_size: once
v_call: TRBV5-6
cdr3_nt: TGTGCCAGCAGCAGGACAGGATCTGGCTACGAGCAGTACTTC
cdr3_aa: CASSRTGSGYEQYF

d_call: NA
j_call: TRBJ2-1
clone_size: NA
v_call: TRBV11-2
cdr3_nt: TGTGCCAGCAGCTTAGATCTTCCGGTCCATGAGCAGTTCTTC
cdr3_aa: CASSLDLPVHEQFF

d_call: NA
j_call: TRBJ1-6
clone_size: NA
v_call: TRBV15
cdr3_nt: TGTGCCACCAGCAGAGAAGGAGCTACTAATTCACCCCTCCACTTT
cdr3_aa: CATSREGATNSPLHF

d_call: NA
j_call: TRBJ1-3
clone_size: NA
v_call: TRBV29-1
cdr3_nt: TGCAGCGTTGAAGACCCCGGGACAGGAAACACCATATATTTT
cdr3_aa: CSVEDPGTGNTIYF

d_call: TRBD1
j_call: TRBJ2-7
clone_size: NA
v_call: TRBV11-2
cdr3_nt: TGTGCCAGCAGCACGAGCTTCTCGGGACAGGGCTCCTACGAGCAGTACTTC
cdr3_aa: CASSTSFSGQGSYEQYF

d_call: NA
j_call: TRBJ2-5
clone_size: NA
v_call: TRBV25-1
cdr3_nt: TGTGCCAGCAGTGAATATGGCAGGGGTCGCGAGACCCAGTACTTC
cdr3_aa: CASSEYGRGRETQYF

d_call: TRBD1
j_call: TRBJ2-1
clone_size: NA
v_call: TRBV19
cdr3_nt: TGTGCCAGTTCTACGCATGACAGGGGTACTTACAATGAGCAGTTCTTC
cdr3_aa: CASSTHDRGTYNEQFF

d_call: TRBD1
j_call: TRBJ1-4
clone_size: NA
v_call: TRBV4-3
cdr3_nt: TGCGCCAGCAGCCAAGAGGGACAGGGTCATGAAAAACTGTTTTTT
cdr3_aa: CASSQEGQGHEKLFF

d_call: NA
j_call: TRBJ1-2
clone_size: NA
v_call: TRBV5-4
cdr3_nt: TGTGCCAGCAGCAAATTGGGGCAGTCTAAGGGCACACGGGGCTACACCTTC
cdr3_aa: CASSKLGQSKGTRGYTF

d_call: TRBD2
j_call: TRBJ2-7
clone_size: NA
v_call: TRBV4-3
cdr3_nt: TGCGCCAGCAGCCAATACGGGGGGACTGGCGAGCAGTACTTC
cdr3_aa: CASSQYGGTGEQYF

d_call: NA
j_call: TRBJ1-1
clone_size: few
v_call: TRBV29-1
cdr3_nt: TGCAGCGGAGCGGAGAACACTGAAGCTTTCTTT
cdr3_aa: CSGAENTEAFF

d_call: TRBD1
j_call: TRBJ2-4
clone_size: NA
v_call: TRBV5-1
cdr3_nt: TGCGCCAGCAGCGAGAAGGGGGCTGTAGGAAACATTCAGTACTTC
cdr3_aa: CASSEKGAVGNIQYF

d_call: TRBD1
j_call: TRBJ1-1
clone_size: NA
v_call: TRBV7-8
cdr3_nt: TGTGCCAGCAGCCCAGGACAGGGATCTGACACTGAAGCTTTCTTT
cdr3_aa: CASSPGQGSDTEAFF

d_call: NA
j_call: TRBJ2-7
clone_size: NA
v_call: TRBV10-1
cdr3_nt: TGCGCCAGCAGTGAGTCGGGGGCCCACGAGCAGTACTTC
cdr3_aa: CASSESGAHEQYF

d_call: NA
j_call: TRBJ2-5
clone_size: NA
v_call: TRBV18
cdr3_nt: TGTGCCAGCTCACCACCGGGGGGTTCTCCTGAGACCCAGTACTTC
cdr3_aa: CASSPPGGSPETQYF

d_call: NA
j_call: TRBJ2-1
clone_size: once
v_call: TRBV29-1
cdr3_nt: TGCAGCGTTAAGCGCTACAATGAGCAGTTCTTC
cdr3_aa: CSVKRYNEQFF

d_call: TRBD2
j_call: TRBJ2-5
clone_size: NA
v_call: TRBV24-1
cdr3_nt: TGTGCCACCAGTGATTTGAGGGAGGGGCGGACCCAGTACTTC
cdr3_aa: CATSDLREGRTQYF

d_call: NA
j_call: TRBJ2-2
clone_size: once
v_call: TRBV5-1
cdr3_nt: TGCGCCAGCAGCTTGGTCGGGGTTAATAGCTTCTTCGGGGAGCTGTTTTTT
cdr3_aa: CASSLVGVNSFFGELFF

d_call: TRBD1
j_call: TRBJ2-7
clone_size: NA
v_call: TRBV29-1
cdr3_nt: TGCAGCGTTACTACAGGGGGACTTTACGAGCAGTACTTC
cdr3_aa: CSVTTGGLYEQYF

d_call: NA
j_call: TRBJ1-1
clone_size: once
v_call: TRBV5-1
cdr3_nt: TGCGCCAGCAGCTTGGCTGTCGGCAGGGCTACTGAAGCTTTCTTT
cdr3_aa: CASSLAVGRATEAFF

d_call: TRBD2
j_call: TRBJ2-7
clone_size: NA
v_call: TRBV10-1
cdr3_nt: TGCGCCAGCAGTGAGAACCCAGCGGGATCCTACGAGCAGTACTTC
cdr3_aa: CASSENPAGSYEQYF

d_call: TRBD1
j_call: TRBJ2-7
clone_size: NA
v_call: TRBV19
cdr3_nt: TGTGCCAGTAGTACCCTAGGGCAGGGGGCCTACGAGCAGTACTTC
cdr3_aa: CASSTLGQGAYEQYF

d_call: NA
j_call: TRBJ1-6
clone_size: NA
v_call: TRBV10-2
cdr3_nt: TGCGCCAGCAGTCCCACAGATAATTCACCCCTCCACTTT
cdr3_aa: CASSPTDNSPLHF

d_call: NA
j_call: TRBJ2-7
clone_size: NA
v_call: TRBV7-2
cdr3_nt: TGTGCCAGCAGCTTAGTCAGGGGAATATCCTACGAGCAGTACTTC
cdr3_aa: CASSLVRGISYEQYF

d_call: TRBD2
j_call: TRBJ2-3
clone_size: few
v_call: TRBV7-2
cdr3_nt: TGTGCCAGCAGCATTGGACTAGCGTCTAGCACAGATACGCAGTATTTT
cdr3_aa: CASSIGLASSTDTQYF

d_call: TRBD2
j_call: TRBJ2-7
clone_size: NA
v_call: TRBV10-1
cdr3_nt: TGCGCCAGCTCCCGAACTAGCGGGGGGGCCTACGAGCAGTACTTC
cdr3_aa: CASSRTSGGAYEQYF

d_call: NA
j_call: TRBJ1-5
clone_size: NA
v_call: TRBV28
cdr3_nt: TGTGCCAGCAGTTTCCCAGGAAATCAGCCCCAGCATTTT
cdr3_aa: CASSFPGNQPQHF

d_call: NA
j_call: TRBJ2-7
clone_size: NA
v_call: TRBV27
cdr3_nt: TGTGCCAGCAGGGTGGACAGCGGTCGAGCCTACGAGCAGTACTTC
cdr3_aa: CASRVDSGRAYEQYF

d_call: TRBD1
j_call: TRBJ1-2
clone_size: NA
v_call: TRBV5-1
cdr3_nt: TGCGCCAGCAGCTCCGAGACAGGGAGCTATGGCTACACCTTC
cdr3_aa: CASSSETGSYGYTF

d_call: NA
j_call: TRBJ1-2
clone_size: once
v_call: TRBV28
cdr3_nt: TGTGCCAGCAGTCCCTGGGGGGGGGAACAATTCGGTGGCTACACCTTC
cdr3_aa: CASSPWGGEQFGGYTF

d_call: TRBD1
j_call: TRBJ1-4
clone_size: NA
v_call: TRBV5-6
cdr3_nt: TGTGCCAGCAGCTTGCAAGGGACAGTTTATGAAAAACTGTTTTTT
cdr3_aa: CASSLQGTVYEKLFF

d_call: TRBD2
j_call: TRBJ2-3
clone_size: NA
v_call: TRBV6-1
cdr3_nt: TGTGCCAGCAGTGTCCGACTAGCGGGGAGGACAGATACGCAGTATTTT
cdr3_aa: CASSVRLAGRTDTQYF

d_call: NA
j_call: TRBJ2-7
clone_size: NA
v_call: TRBV28
cdr3_nt: TGTGCCAGCCAGAAAGGGGCCTACGAGCAGTACTTC
cdr3_aa: CASQKGAYEQYF

d_call: TRBD1
j_call: TRBJ1-5
clone_size: NA
v_call: TRBV6-1
cdr3_nt: TGTGCCAGCAGTGAATCCCGGGGACAGGGGGCTCAGCCCCAGCATTTT
cdr3_aa: CASSESRGQGAQPQHF

d_call: TRBD2
j_call: TRBJ2-3
clone_size: NA
v_call: TRBV9
cdr3_nt: TGTGCCAGCAGCGTAGAGCCGGGACTAGTGACAGATACGCAGTATTTT
cdr3_aa: CASSVEPGLVTDTQYF

d_call: TRBD1
j_call: TRBJ2-6
clone_size: NA
v_call: TRBV3-1/TRBV3-2
cdr3_nt: TGTGCCAGCAGCCAGGGACAGGTCGGTGCCAACGTCCTGACTTTC
cdr3_aa: CASSQGQVGANVLTF

d_call: NA
j_call: TRBJ2-3
clone_size: NA
v_call: TRBV19
cdr3_nt: TGTGCCAGTAGTAAGCAGGGAACAGATACGCAGTATTTT
cdr3_aa: CASSKQGTDTQYF